This TCR beta chain was recovered during a study of T cells in Graves' hyperthyroidism and ophthalmopathy. Findings of the study overall: Ophthalmopathy was model-predicted a median about 7.1 months pre-onset.

Germline-derived CDR1 and CDR2 are GTSNPN and SVGIG (reference sequence). The length of the CDR3 is 15 residues. V lost 1 base and J lost 7, with 16 bases in between. RNA transcripts gave rise to amplified TCR beta CDR3 regions. An initial round of RT-PCR targeting the TCR CDR3 relied on the HTBI primer set. Each CDR3 protein is one row after TCRdb ran MiXCR on the multiplex PCR reads. The sample has 620,000 or so distinct CDR3 sequences; around 13% are singletons. Concerning this clonotype itself: Its antigen is undetermined.

The chain recombines TRBV30 with TRBJ2-2; possibly TRBD2 for D (7 bases). This sequence was found in a woman in her fifties or sixties with Graves' ophthalmopathy. The sample consisted of blood. The CDR3 region is CAWSGGRGVNGELFF. The DNA of the CDR3 is TGTGCCTGGAGTGGGGGGAGGGGGGTTAACGGGGAGCTGTTTTTT. Complete variable domain (other parts from reference TRBV30 and TRBJ2-2): SQTIHQWPATLVQPVGSPLSLECTVEGTSNPNLYWYRQAAGRGLQLLFYSVGIGQISSEVPQNLSASRPQDRQFILSSKKLLLSDSGFYLCAWSGGRGVNGELFFGEGSRLTVL.